This T cell receptor beta chain emerged from a study of control samples from healthy donors and cancer patients. The CDR3 covers 16 residues. Trimming cost V 4 bases and J 7 bases, with 20 bases left between them. In germline, CDR1 is ENHRY, CDR2 SYGVKD. The assay was immunoSEQ multiplex PCR, and TCRdb's table has in-frame clones only and misses some. The table has about 130,000 clones, about 90% seen once. Sequencing input: blood. The chain is built from TRBV10-3 and TRBJ1-3; D remains unclear. This clonotype was sampled from a woman between 45 and 60 years old in good health. CDR3 coding DNA: TGTGCCATCAGTGCTGCCGGGGATGGGAGAGGGAACACCATATATTTT. It specifies CAISAAGDGRGNTIYF.